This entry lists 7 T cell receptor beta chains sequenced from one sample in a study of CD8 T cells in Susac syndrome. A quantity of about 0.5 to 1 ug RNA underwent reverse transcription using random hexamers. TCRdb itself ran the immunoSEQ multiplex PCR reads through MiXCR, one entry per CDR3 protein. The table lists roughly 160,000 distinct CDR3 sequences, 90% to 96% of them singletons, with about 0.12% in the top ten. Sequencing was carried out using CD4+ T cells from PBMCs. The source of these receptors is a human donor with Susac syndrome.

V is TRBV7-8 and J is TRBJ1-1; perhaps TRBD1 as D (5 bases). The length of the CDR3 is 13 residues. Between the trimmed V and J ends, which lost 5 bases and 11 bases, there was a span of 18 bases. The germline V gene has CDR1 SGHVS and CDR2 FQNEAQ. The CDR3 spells CASSGDRQSLAFF. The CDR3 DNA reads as TGTGCCAGCAGCGGGGACCGTCAAAGTTTGGCTTTCTTT.

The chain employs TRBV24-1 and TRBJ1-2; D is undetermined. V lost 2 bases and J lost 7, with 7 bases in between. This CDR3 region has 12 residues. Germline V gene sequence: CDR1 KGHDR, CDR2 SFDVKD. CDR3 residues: CATSDSEVGYTF. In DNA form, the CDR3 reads TGTGCCACCAGTGATTCCGAGGTTGGCTACACCTTC.

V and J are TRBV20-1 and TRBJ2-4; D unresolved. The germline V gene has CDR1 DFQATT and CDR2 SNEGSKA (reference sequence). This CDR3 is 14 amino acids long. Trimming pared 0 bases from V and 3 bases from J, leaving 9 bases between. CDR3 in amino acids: CSARDQHVKNIQYF. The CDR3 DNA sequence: TGCAGTGCTAGAGATCAACATGTCAAAAACATTCAGTACTTC.

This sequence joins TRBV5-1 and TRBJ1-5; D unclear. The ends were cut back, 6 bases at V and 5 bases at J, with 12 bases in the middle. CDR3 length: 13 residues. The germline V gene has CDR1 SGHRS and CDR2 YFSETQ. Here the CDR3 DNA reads TGCGCCAGCAAGATAGCAGATGATCAGCCCCAGCATTTT. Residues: CASKIADDQPQHF.

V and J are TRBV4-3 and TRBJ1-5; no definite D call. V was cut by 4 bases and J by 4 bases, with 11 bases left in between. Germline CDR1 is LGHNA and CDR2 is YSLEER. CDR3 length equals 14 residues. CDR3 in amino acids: CASSLSLGNQPQHF. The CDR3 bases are TGCGCCAGCAGCCTATCCCTAGGGAATCAGCCCCAGCATTTT.

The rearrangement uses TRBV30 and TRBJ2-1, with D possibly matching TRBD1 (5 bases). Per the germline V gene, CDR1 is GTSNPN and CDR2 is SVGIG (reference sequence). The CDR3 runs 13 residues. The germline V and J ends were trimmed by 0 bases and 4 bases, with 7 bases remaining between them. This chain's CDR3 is CAWSVTVYNEQFF. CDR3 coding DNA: TGTGCCTGGAGTGTGACAGTTTACAATGAGCAGTTCTTC.

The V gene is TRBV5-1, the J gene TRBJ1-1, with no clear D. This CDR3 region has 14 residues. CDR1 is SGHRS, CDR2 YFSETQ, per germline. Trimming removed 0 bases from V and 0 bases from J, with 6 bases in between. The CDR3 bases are TGCGCCAGCAGCTTGGGTTCAGTGAACACTGAAGCTTTCTTT. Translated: CASSLGSVNTEAFF.